One and the same sample provided the 15 T cell receptor beta chains below, sequenced in a study of shared clonotypes between healthy human individuals. The table came from immunoSEQ multiplex PCR; TCRdb's copy has only in-frame clones and leaves some out. This table has about 2.4 million clones, under 95% appearing once. Specimen: naive CD4+ T cells from PBMCs. Subset in this sample: CD45RA+ positively selected. The receptors derive from a man between 18 and 35 years old in good health. Some clones in this sample may be carry-over from other donors' samples.

The V and J genes are TRBV6-1 and TRBJ2-5, with unresolved D. The CDR3 has 12 amino acids. Germline V gene data show CDR1 as MNHNS and CDR2 as SASEGT. V shed 6 bases and J shed 5 bases, with 10 bases lying between them. In DNA, the CDR3 is TGTGCCAGCAGCTATTCGGATGAGACCCAGTACTTC. This sequence encodes CASSYSDETQYF.

This clone appeared a single time. This sample includes further DNA sequences coding for the same CDR3. This sequence joins TRBV7-2 and TRBJ2-5; D is unclear. Trimming removed 0 bases from V and 4 bases from J, with 3 bases in between. Germline CDR1 SGHTA, CDR2 FQGNSA. The CDR3 is 12 residues long. In DNA, the CDR3 is TGTGCCAGCAGCTTAGCTCGAGAGACCCAGTACTTC. This translates into CASSLARETQYF.

The genes are TRBV14 and TRBJ2-1; D remains ambiguous. Deletions cut 4 bases from V and 6 bases from J, with 7 bases between. The CDR3 loop spans 12 amino acids. CDR1 and CDR2 from the germline V gene are SGHDN and FVKESK. CDR3 amino acids: CASSRHANEQFF. Written as DNA, the CDR3 is TGTGCCAGCAGCCGCCACGCCAATGAGCAGTTCTTC.

As regards this clone: At the DNA level, this CDR3 is encoded by other sequences in the same sample as well. This chain connects TRBV29-1 to TRBJ1-1, with D uncertain. CDR3 length: 11 amino acids. From germline, CDR1 is SQVTM and CDR2 ANQGSEA. Trimming removed 2 bases at V and 1 base at J, with 2 bases between. CDR3 sequence reads: CSVEKNTEAFF. CDR3 nucleotide sequence: TGCAGCGTTGAAAAGAACACTGAAGCTTTCTTT.

Points on this clone: The junction does not match germline at one end; this may be a read error. This rearrangement joins TRBV7-6 to TRBJ1-2, with 7 nucleotides matching TRBD1. This CDR3 has 12 residues. Germline CDR1 and CDR2: SGHVS and FNYEAQ. The CDR3 DNA reads TGTGCCAGCAGCTTCCGACAGGGAGCACTATATTGG. It encodes CASSFRQGALYW.

This CDR3 reads CASSRNDRAGNTIYF. CDR3 DNA: TGTGCCAGCAGTAGGAACGACAGGGCCGGAAACACCATATATTTT. This sequence joins TRBV28 and TRBJ1-3; 7 bases agree with TRBD1. The CDR3 covers 15 residues. J was trimmed by 4 bases and V by 5 bases; bases with no gene match: 8. CDR1 and CDR2 from the germline V gene are MDHEN and SYDVKM.

The chain uses TRBV28 and TRBJ2-7; D is undetermined. Germline-derived CDR1 and CDR2 are MDHEN and SYDVKM. This CDR3 comprises 11 residues. Trimming removed 9 bases at V and 4 bases at J, with 10 bases between. CDR3 residues: CASTSLYEQYF. The CDR3 DNA follows: TGTGCCAGTACCTCGTTGTACGAGCAGTACTTC.

The chain is built from TRBV7-8 and TRBJ2-5; maybe TRBD2 (5 bases). Germline lookup yields CDR1 SGHVS and CDR2 FQNEAQ. V was clipped by 5 bases and J by 8 bases, with 18 bases between them. The CDR3 contains 14 residues. The CDR3 region has the DNA TGTGCCAGCAGCGTTCACACGGGGAGAGAAACCCAGTACTTC. This codes for CASSVHTGRETQYF.

The chain has TRBV5-1 and TRBJ2-7; D gene ambiguous. Trimming left V 0 bases short and J 2 bases short, with 15 bases between. This CDR3 region has 16 residues. From germline, CDR1 is SGHRS and CDR2 YFSETQ. This CDR3 reads CASSLGPTLTPYEQYF. The CDR3 nucleotides are TGCGCCAGCAGCTTGGGACCGACCCTAACCCCCTACGAGCAGTACTTC.

This clone was recorded once. The chain joins TRBV28 to TRBJ2-7; 9 bases are a match to TRBD1. The CDR3 extends over 15 amino acids. Germline values: CDR1 MDHEN, CDR2 SYDVKM. The junction had 8 bases not matched to a gene; V was cut back by 5 bases and J by 3 bases. The CDR3 loop is CASSILRTGDYEQYF. For the CDR3, the DNA is TGTGCCAGCAGTATACTAAGGACAGGGGACTACGAGCAGTACTTC.

Details on this clone: The germline gene is not matched at one end of the junction; a read error may be the cause. CDR3 region: CASSWDSYGQYF. The CDR3 coding sequence is TGTGCCAGCAGCTGGGACAGCTACGGGCAGTACTTC. This chain uses TRBV11-2 with TRBJ2-7; 7 bases align to TRBD1. Germline CDR1 reads SGHAT; CDR2 reads FQNNGV. This CDR3 spans 12 amino acids.

The chain has TRBV18 and TRBJ2-2; D remains ambiguous. Per germline, CDR1 KGHSH and CDR2 LQKENI. This CDR3 is built from 21 residues. Trimming cost V 1 base and J 0 bases, with 24 bases left between them. The CDR3: CASSPLRVKSPGTPNTGELFF. The CDR3 nucleotides are TGTGCCAGCTCACCACTGAGAGTAAAGTCCCCCGGAACCCCGAACACCGGGGAGCTGTTTTTT.

The J gene is TRBJ1-3, the V gene TRBV12-5; D is perhaps TRBD1 (5 bases). Germline lookup yields CDR1 LGHNT and CDR2 FRNRAP. Trimming left V 1 base short and J 8 bases short, with 9 bases between. The CDR3 spans 13 residues. The CDR3 loop reads CASGLAGRDTIYF. In nucleotides, the CDR3 is TGTGCTAGTGGTTTGGCAGGGAGGGACACCATATATTTT.

The V call is TRBV7-9, the J call TRBJ2-5; D possibly matches TRBD1 or TRBD2 (5 bases each). The better agreement between TRBJ2-7 and the DNA end casts doubt on the J call. CDR1 SEHNR and CDR2 FQNEAQ come from the germline V gene (reference sequence). This CDR3 region has 14 residues. CDR3 nucleotides: TGTGCCAGCAGCTTAGTGGGACGGTCCTACGAGCAGTACTTC. This sequence encodes CASSLVGRSYEQYF.

This chain links TRBV7-6 with TRBJ1-2, with 12 bases aligning to TRBD1. V dropped 0 bases and J dropped 7; count of bases not matched to a gene: 6. This CDR3 has 16 amino acids. Germline V gene sequence: CDR1 SGHVS, CDR2 FNYEAQ. The CDR3 loop reads CASSLAPGQGAGGYTF. CDR3 DNA: TGTGCCAGCAGCTTAGCCCCGGGACAGGGGGCTGGTGGCTACACCTTC.